A selection of T cell receptor beta chains follows, all from one sample in a study of blood T cell repertoires in COVID-19. The protocol was immunoSEQ multiplex PCR, while the TCRdb copy is restricted to in-frame clones and leaves out a portion. The table lists 400,000 or so clones, about 88% of them singletons. Sequencing was done on a sample of peripheral blood. The receptors were sampled from a woman aged 40-49 years with COVID-19, enrolled during active disease. Both conserved end residues are part of each CDR3. The D gene is left open where the match is weak. The size of a clone is reported for some rows only, either as once, few or many, or as a class for expanded clones.

.,TRBV2,TRBJ2-3,.,TGTGCCAGCAGTGAAGACAGGGTCCCAGATACGCAGTATTTT,CASSEDRVPDTQYF
once,TRBV7-2,TRBJ2-3,.,TGTGCCAGCAGCCCCTTCCCGGGCGGGGTCACAGATACGCAGTATTTT,CASSPFPGGVTDTQYF
.,TRBV27,TRBJ2-1,.,TGTGCCAGCAGTTCACAGGCGGGGGCCTGGGTCCCCTCAAATGAGCAGTTCTTC,CASSSQAGAWVPSNEQFF
few,TRBV19,TRBJ1-1,.,TGTGCCAGTAGTACGTACGCACCTACCCCCATCATGAACACTGAAGCTTTCTTT,CASSTYAPTPIMNTEAFF
once,TRBV3-1/TRBV3-2,TRBJ2-1,TRBD2,TGTGCCAGCAGCCGAGGACTAGCGGGGTACAATGAGCAGTTCTTC,CASSRGLAGYNEQFF
.,TRBV27,TRBJ2-5,.,TGTGCCAGCAGTTTACTAGGGCAGGGGGAGACCCAGTACTTC,CASSLLGQGETQYF
.,TRBV7-9,TRBJ2-1,TRBD2,TGTGCCAGCAGCTTAAATAGCGGGGGGGCGTGGAATGAGCAGTTCTTC,CASSLNSGGAWNEQFF
.,TRBV7-3,TRBJ1-6,.,TGTGCCAGCAGCTTAAGACAGAATTCACCCCTCCACTTT,CASSLRQNSPLHF
.,TRBV18,TRBJ2-7,.,TGTGCCAGCTCACCCGGGGGAACCGACGAGCAGTACTTC,CASSPGGTDEQYF
.,TRBV4-3,TRBJ1-2,.,TGCGCCAGCAGCCAAGATCTCGACAGGTGGAATATCTATGGCTACACCTTC,CASSQDLDRWNIYGYTF
few,TRBV5-4,TRBJ1-4,.,TGTGCCAGCGGTCGACAAGACCATAATGAAAAACTGTTTTTT,CASGRQDHNEKLFF
.,TRBV7-3,TRBJ2-3,.,TGTGCCAGCAGCTTGTCACGCCAGGATACGCAGTATTTT,CASSLSRQDTQYF
.,TRBV3-1/TRBV3-2,TRBJ2-3,TRBD2,TGTGCCAGCAGCCGGGGAGCGGGGGGCACAGATACGCAGTATTTT,CASSRGAGGTDTQYF
.,TRBV4-3,TRBJ1-3,.,TGCGCCAGCAGCCCGACGGGGGGGGCTGGAAACACCATATATTTT,CASSPTGGAGNTIYF
.,TRBV21-1,TRBJ1-1,.,TGTGCCAGCAGCAAAGTGGGGAGTACCTATTTTGAAGCTTTCTTT,CASSKVGSTYFEAFF
.,TRBV6-2/TRBV6-3,TRBJ2-1,.,TGTGCCAGCAGTTACTCTGGCGGGGCCTACCCTTACAATGAGCAGTTCTTC,CASSYSGGAYPYNEQFF
.,TRBV9,TRBJ1-2,.,TGTGCCAGCAGCGTAGTGGGGGCCGGCTACACCTTC,CASSVVGAGYTF
.,TRBV19,TRBJ1-1,.,TGTGCCAGTAGTCCCCGTGACCCCGGGAAGCGGCAGGCGACTGAAGCTTTCTTT,CASSPRDPGKRQATEAFF
.,TRBV6-1,TRBJ1-6,TRBD1,TGTGCCAGCAGTGAAACCGACAGGGGAAGTTCACCCCTCCACTTT,CASSETDRGSSPLHF
.,TRBV6-5,TRBJ1-5,TRBD1,TGTGCCAGCAGTCCGGGACAGGGGGCCCCCCAGCATTTT,CASSPGQGAPQHF
.,TRBV25-1,TRBJ2-5,TRBD2,TGTGCCAGCAGTGACGGACCTTGGACTAGCGGGAACCAAGAGACCCAGTACTTC,CASSDGPWTSGNQETQYF
.,TRBV9,TRBJ2-3,.,TGTGCCAGCAGCGTACGTCTTAACAATTCGTTTAGCACAGATACGCAGTATTTT,CASSVRLNNSFSTDTQYF
.,TRBV9,TRBJ1-6,.,TGTGCCAGCAGCCCCTCCTCGAGCCTCCATTCACCCCTCCACTTT,CASSPSSSLHSPLHF